Listed below are T cell receptor beta chains from one sample, sequenced in a study of blood T cell repertoires in COVID-19. Produced via immunoSEQ multiplex PCR; TCRdb's table is partial and in-frame only. The data show about 6,100 clones, roughly 85% seen once. The sample comprised peripheral blood. Receptors originate from a human donor with active COVID-19. The donor label of this sample is uncertain. The CDR3 runs from the conserved cysteine through the conserved F or W. The order of the fields is J gene, V gene, clone size, D gene, CDR3 DNA, CDR3 protein. The D gene is left open where the match is weak. Some rows have no size entry. The others give once, few or many, or a class for an expanded clone.

J gene: TRBJ1-2
V gene: TRBV9
clone size: NA
D gene: TRBD1
CDR3 DNA: TGTGCCAGCAGCGACGGACAGGGGGTCTATGGCTACACCTTC
CDR3 protein: CASSDGQGVYGYTF

J gene: TRBJ1-2
V gene: TRBV30
clone size: NA
D gene: NA
CDR3 DNA: TGTGCCTGGAGTGCAAAGGGGAACTATGGCTACACCTTC
CDR3 protein: CAWSAKGNYGYTF

J gene: TRBJ1-5
V gene: TRBV12-5
clone size: NA
D gene: NA
CDR3 DNA: TGTGCTAGTCAATATTTCCGGGAGCCCCAGCATTTT
CDR3 protein: CASQYFREPQHF

J gene: TRBJ2-7
V gene: TRBV5-1
clone size: NA
D gene: NA
CDR3 DNA: TGCGCCAGCAGTTTCCGACAGGCCCTTTCCTACGAGCAGTACTTC
CDR3 protein: CASSFRQALSYEQYF

J gene: TRBJ2-1
V gene: TRBV5-8
clone size: once
D gene: TRBD2
CDR3 DNA: TGTGCCAGCAGCCCTTACGGACTAGCGGGAATCAATGAGCAGTTCTTC
CDR3 protein: CASSPYGLAGINEQFF

J gene: TRBJ2-1
V gene: TRBV9
clone size: once
D gene: TRBD2
CDR3 DNA: TGTGCCAGCAGCCCCCGGGGGGGGGCCTACAATGAGCAGTTCTTC
CDR3 protein: CASSPRGGAYNEQFF

J gene: TRBJ1-2
V gene: TRBV29-1
clone size: few
D gene: NA
CDR3 DNA: TGCAGCGTTGTCTCCTATGGCTACACCTTC
CDR3 protein: CSVVSYGYTF

J gene: TRBJ2-5
V gene: TRBV9
clone size: NA
D gene: NA
CDR3 DNA: TGTGCCAGCAGCGCAAGACAGACACAAGAGACCCAGTACTTC
CDR3 protein: CASSARQTQETQYF

J gene: TRBJ2-5
V gene: TRBV27
clone size: NA
D gene: TRBD2
CDR3 DNA: TGTGCCAGCAGTGAGAGCGGGAGGGCCCGGGAGACCCAGTACTTC
CDR3 protein: CASSESGRARETQYF

J gene: TRBJ1-2
V gene: TRBV9
clone size: NA
D gene: NA
CDR3 DNA: TGTGCCAGCAGCGACCCACAGGTTGGGGGCTACACCTTC
CDR3 protein: CASSDPQVGGYTF

J gene: TRBJ2-1
V gene: TRBV4-1
clone size: NA
D gene: NA
CDR3 DNA: TGCGCCAGCAGCCCTCTAACGCAAGACAATGAGCAGTTCTTC
CDR3 protein: CASSPLTQDNEQFF